This entry concerns a single T cell receptor (beta chain). Its specificity is unknown. Primers used in a second PCR of about 6 to 11 cycles were a sample-barcoded 5' primer and a J-beta primer mix. The yield of each sample was at least 2.5 million CDR3-containing paired-end reads. TCRdb reprocessed the 5' RACE reads via MiXCR and lists one record per CDR3 protein. The table has about 1.5 million distinct CDR3 sequences, 35% to 45% seen once; the top ten hold around 4%. Germline CDR1 MNHEY, CDR2 SVGAGI. This CDR3 has 14 amino acids. These data belong to a study of blood T cells in healthy people across ages. General study results and limits: Observed TCR beta diversity showed a strong correlation with the percentage of naive T cells as measured by flow cytometry. Unsorted PBMCs ruled out conclusive naive versus antigen-experienced comparison. When set beside aged donors, long-lived donors presented more naive CD4+ cells and higher diversity.

The receptor was isolated from a woman under 30 in good health. The chain is built from TRBV6-5 and TRBJ2-1, with no clear D. Judging by the DNA end, TRBJ2-7 fits better; the J call may be wrong. Input material: blood. The CDR3 nucleotides are TGTGCCAGCAACCAGCTGGCCTCATACAATGAGCAGTACTTC. Protein sequence: CASNQLASYNEQYF.